This entry lists 10 T cell receptor beta chains sequenced from one sample in a study of T cell responses to AZD1222 COVID-19 vaccine (dated by TCRdb to 2020 to 2022). The sample's time point label, decoded: baseline before first vaccination. The library came from the immunoSEQ multiplex PCR assay. TCRdb carries this immuneACCESS record with in-frame sequences only. Its versions omit some clonotypes, under half of them owing to an unresolved V gene in the studies checked, with the rest unexplained. The sample includes more than 80,000 clones, with around 90% observed a single time. The ten biggest clones cover 5.8% of the sample. The material was peripheral blood, obtained on day 0 of AZD1222 vaccination. The receptors derive from an adult in good health.

This clone was picked up one time. This CDR3 is CAWSAPSIRDRFYEQYF. DNA of the CDR3: TGTGCCTGGAGTGCCCCCTCGATACGGGACAGATTCTACGAGCAGTACTTC. The rearrangement links TRBV30 to TRBJ2-7, with 7 bases that match TRBD1. The V segment lost 1 base and the J segment 3 bases; nucleotides outside the gene matches: 15. The CDR3 extends over 17 amino acids. Per the germline V gene, CDR1 is GTSNPN and CDR2 is SVGIG (reference sequence).

This clone appeared once. J is TRBJ2-1 and V is TRBV11-2; 10 nucleotides match TRBD2. Germline V lookup: CDR1 SGHAT, CDR2 FQNNGV. The J segment lost 4 bases and the V segment lost 5 bases, leaving 8 bases of the junction unmatched. The length of the CDR3 is 16 residues. CDR3 nucleotide sequence: TGTGCCAGCAGCCAGGGGGCAGCGGGAGGGTACAATGAGCAGTTCTTC. Protein sequence: CASSQGAAGGYNEQFF.

The rearrangement uses TRBV18 and TRBJ2-1, with TRBD2 matching 7 bases. The CDR3 contains 14 residues. CDR1 KGHSH and CDR2 LQKENI come from the germline V gene. V shed 6 bases and J 12 bases; nucleotides not matched to a gene: 14. CDR3 in DNA: TGTGCCAGCTCCTCAACGGTAGCGGGCCCTGGGCAGTTCTTC. Encoded protein: CASSSTVAGPGQFF.

This chain uses TRBV7-2 with TRBJ2-1; a weak D match, TRBD2 (6 bases). The CDR3 extends over 14 amino acids. Per germline, CDR1 SGHTA and CDR2 FQGNSA. Trimming stripped 5 bases from V and 6 bases from J, with 14 bases between. The CDR3: CASSTRGLLNEQFF. As DNA, the CDR3 is TGTGCCAGCAGCACCCGGGGACTTCTCAATGAGCAGTTCTTC.

The V gene is TRBV7-6, the J gene TRBJ1-1; 8 bases are a match to TRBD1. CDR3 length equals 16 residues. The J segment lost 0 bases and the V segment lost 7 bases, leaving 10 bases of the junction unmatched. Germline values: CDR1 SGHVS, CDR2 FNYEAQ. The CDR3 bases are TGTGCCAGCACCCGTCCGACAGGGGCGGTGAACACTGAAGCTTTCTTT. Amino acid sequence: CASTRPTGAVNTEAFF.

This clone came up once. This chain connects TRBV7-9 to TRBJ2-5; D could derive from TRBD1 or TRBD2 (6 bases each). V lost 5 bases to trimming and J lost 5 bases, with 21 bases between them. The CDR3 consists of 16 residues. Germline CDR1 is SEHNR and CDR2 is FQNEAQ (reference sequence). The CDR3 sequence: CASSPTAGRGRETQYF. Written as DNA, the CDR3 is TGTGCCAGCAGCCCTACCGCGGGAAGGGGGAGGGAGACCCAGTACTTC.

The chain combines TRBV14 with TRBJ1-6; D is unclear. V dropped 0 bases and J dropped 7 bases, with 16 bases sitting between them. The CDR3 sequence is 17 residues long. Per the germline V gene, CDR1 is SGHDN and CDR2 is FVKESK. The CDR3, as DNA: TGTGCCAGCAGCCAAGAAAGGGCAGCCGCGTGGAATTCACCCCTCCACTTT. This codes for CASSQERAAAWNSPLHF.

This clone was seen just once. The chain uses TRBV27 and TRBJ2-1; D unresolved. This CDR3 comprises 12 residues. Germline loops: CDR1 MNHEY, CDR2 SMNVEV (reference sequence). V shed 0 bases and J shed 12 bases, with 9 bases lying between them. CDR3 amino acids: CASSLSGRVQFF. CDR3 bases: TGTGCCAGCAGTTTATCGGGTCGTGTGCAGTTCTTC.

The rearrangement joins TRBV19 to TRBJ1-2; D is unclear. Trimming stripped 3 bases from V and 2 bases from J, with 13 bases between. The germline CDR1 and CDR2 sequences are LNHDA and SQIVND (reference sequence). The CDR3 length is 15 residues. CDR3 sequence reads: CASSIHQRSNYGYTF. The CDR3 coding sequence is TGTGCCAGTAGTATCCACCAACGCTCCAACTATGGCTACACCTTC.

V gene TRBV2 combines with J gene TRBJ1-4; D is unclear. V was shortened by 7 bases and J by 5 bases, with 11 bases between the two germline ends. The CDR3 loop spans 13 amino acids. Germline V gives CDR1 SNHLY, CDR2 FYNNEI. CDR3: CASNGQLNEKLFF. DNA for the CDR3: TGTGCCAGCAATGGCCAACTCAATGAAAAACTGTTTTTT.